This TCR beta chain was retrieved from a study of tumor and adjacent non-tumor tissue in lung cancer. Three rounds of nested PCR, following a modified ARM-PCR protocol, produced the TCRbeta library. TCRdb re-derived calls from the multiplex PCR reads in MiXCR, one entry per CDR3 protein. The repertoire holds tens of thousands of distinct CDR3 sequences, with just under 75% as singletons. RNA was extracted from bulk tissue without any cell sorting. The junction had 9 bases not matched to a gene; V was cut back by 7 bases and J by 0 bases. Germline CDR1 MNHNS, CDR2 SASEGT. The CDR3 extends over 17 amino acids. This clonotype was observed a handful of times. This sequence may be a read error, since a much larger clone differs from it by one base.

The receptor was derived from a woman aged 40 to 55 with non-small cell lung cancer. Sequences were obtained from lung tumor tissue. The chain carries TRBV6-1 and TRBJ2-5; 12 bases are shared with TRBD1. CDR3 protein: CASNPGQGAWDQETQYF. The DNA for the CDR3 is TGTGCCAGCAATCCGGGACAGGGGGCCTGGGACCAAGAGACCCAGTACTTC.